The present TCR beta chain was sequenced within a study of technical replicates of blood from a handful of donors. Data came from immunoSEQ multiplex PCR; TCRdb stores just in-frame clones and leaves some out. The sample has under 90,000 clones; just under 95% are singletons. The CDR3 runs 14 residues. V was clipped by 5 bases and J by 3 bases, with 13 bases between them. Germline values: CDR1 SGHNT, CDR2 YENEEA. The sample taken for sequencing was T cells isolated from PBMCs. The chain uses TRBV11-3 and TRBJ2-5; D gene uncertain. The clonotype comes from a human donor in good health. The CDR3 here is CASSPLQIEETQYF. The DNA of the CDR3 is TGTGCCAGCAGCCCTCTACAGATTGAAGAGACCCAGTACTTC.